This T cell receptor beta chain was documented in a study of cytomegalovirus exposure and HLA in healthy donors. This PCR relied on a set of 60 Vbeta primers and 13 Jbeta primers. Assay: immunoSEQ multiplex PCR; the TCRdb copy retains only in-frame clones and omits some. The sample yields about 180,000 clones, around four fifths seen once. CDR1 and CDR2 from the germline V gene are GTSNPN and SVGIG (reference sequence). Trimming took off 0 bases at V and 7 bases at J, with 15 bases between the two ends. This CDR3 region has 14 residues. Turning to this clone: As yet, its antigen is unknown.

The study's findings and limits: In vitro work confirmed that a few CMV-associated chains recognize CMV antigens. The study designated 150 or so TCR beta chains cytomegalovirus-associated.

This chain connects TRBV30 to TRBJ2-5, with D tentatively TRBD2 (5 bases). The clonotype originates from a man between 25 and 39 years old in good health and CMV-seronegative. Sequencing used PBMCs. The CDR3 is CAWSVSENRGTQYF. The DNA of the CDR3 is TGTGCCTGGAGTGTTAGCGAAAACAGAGGGACCCAGTACTTC.